Detailed here is one T cell receptor beta chain. This entry is derived from a study of T cells after yellow fever vaccination. The CDR3 contains 15 residues. CDR1 MNHEY and CDR2 SVGEGT come from the germline V gene. Between the trimmed V and J ends, which lost 11 bases and 8 bases, there was a span of 24 bases. In making TCR cDNA, 5'RACE template switching added a universal primer site and UMIs to it. One entry per CDR3 protein, called by TCRdb with MiXCR from the 5' RACE reads. The sample records about 73,000 distinct CDR3 sequences, around 7.3% being singletons. The chain recombines TRBV6-2 or TRBV6-3 with TRBJ2-2; the D is unclear. The input for sequencing was CD8+ T cells sorted from PBMCs, taken on the day of the yellow fever booster vaccination. The origin of this receptor is a man younger than 40 who received the YFV17D yellow fever vaccine. The CDR3 sequence: CACQAIPGWIGELFF. CDR3 nucleotides: TGTGCCTGTCAAGCTATACCTGGGTGGATTGGGGAGCTGTTTTTT.